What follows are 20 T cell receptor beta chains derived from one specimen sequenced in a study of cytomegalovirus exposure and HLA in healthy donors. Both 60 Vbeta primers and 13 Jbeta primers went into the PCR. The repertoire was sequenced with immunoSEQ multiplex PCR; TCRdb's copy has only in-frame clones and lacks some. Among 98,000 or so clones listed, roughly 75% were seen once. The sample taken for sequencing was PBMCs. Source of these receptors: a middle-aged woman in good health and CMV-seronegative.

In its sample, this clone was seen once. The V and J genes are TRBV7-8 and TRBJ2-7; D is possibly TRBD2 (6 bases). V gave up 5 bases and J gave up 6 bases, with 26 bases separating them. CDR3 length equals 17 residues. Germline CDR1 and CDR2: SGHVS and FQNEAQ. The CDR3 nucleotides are TGTGCCAGCAGCCCGGACTGGTTTGCCGGGGGTGTCGGCGAGCAGTACTTC. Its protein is CASSPDWFAGGVGEQYF.

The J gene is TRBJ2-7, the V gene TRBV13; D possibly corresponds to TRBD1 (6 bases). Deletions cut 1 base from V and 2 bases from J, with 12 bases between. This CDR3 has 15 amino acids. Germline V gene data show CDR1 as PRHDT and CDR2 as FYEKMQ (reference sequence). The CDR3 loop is CASSLVGTPTYEQYF. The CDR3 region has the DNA TGTGCCAGCAGCTTAGTAGGGACACCGACCTACGAGCAGTACTTC.

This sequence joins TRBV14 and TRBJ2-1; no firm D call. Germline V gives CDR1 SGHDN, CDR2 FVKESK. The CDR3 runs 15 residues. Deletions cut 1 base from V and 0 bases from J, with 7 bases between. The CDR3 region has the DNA TGTGCCAGCAGCCAAGTTCAGTCCTCCTACAATGAGCAGTTCTTC. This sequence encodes CASSQVQSSYNEQFF.

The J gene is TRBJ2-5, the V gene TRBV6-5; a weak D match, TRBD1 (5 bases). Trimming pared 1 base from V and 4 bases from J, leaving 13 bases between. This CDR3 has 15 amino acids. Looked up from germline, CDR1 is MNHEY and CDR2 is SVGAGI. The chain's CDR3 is CASSYLQRGRETQYF. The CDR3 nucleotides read TGTGCCAGCAGTTACTTGCAAAGGGGAAGAGAGACCCAGTACTTC.

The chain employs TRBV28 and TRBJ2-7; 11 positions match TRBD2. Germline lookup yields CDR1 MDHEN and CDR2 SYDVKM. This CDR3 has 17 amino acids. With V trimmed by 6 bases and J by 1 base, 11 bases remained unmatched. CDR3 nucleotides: TGTGCCAGCAGCTCTAGCGGGAGGTCTACGAGGTCCTACGAGCAGTACTTC. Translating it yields CASSSSGRSTRSYEQYF.

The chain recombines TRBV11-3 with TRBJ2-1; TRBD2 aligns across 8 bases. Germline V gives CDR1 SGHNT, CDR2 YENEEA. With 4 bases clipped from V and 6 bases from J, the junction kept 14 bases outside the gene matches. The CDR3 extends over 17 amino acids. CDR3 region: CASSYSYSGVLSNEQFF. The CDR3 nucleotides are TGTGCCAGCAGCTATAGCTATAGCGGGGTTCTGAGCAATGAGCAGTTCTTC. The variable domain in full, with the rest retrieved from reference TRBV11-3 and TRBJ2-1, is EAGVVQSPRYKIIEKKQPVAFWCNPISGHNTLYWYLQNLGQGPELLIRYENEEAVDDSQLPKDRFSAERLKGVDSTLKIQPAELGDSAVYLCASSYSYSGVLSNEQFFGPGTRLTVL.

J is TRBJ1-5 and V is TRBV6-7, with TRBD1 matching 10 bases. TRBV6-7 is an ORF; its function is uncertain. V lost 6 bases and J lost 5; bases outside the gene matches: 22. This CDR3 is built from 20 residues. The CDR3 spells CASSQNIRDRGDGEDQPQHF. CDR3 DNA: TGTGCCAGCAGCCAGAATATCCGGGACAGGGGTGATGGGGAAGATCAGCCCCAGCATTTT.

The CDR3 sequence: CASSPDRGRETQYF. The DNA for the CDR3 is TGTGCCAGCAGCCCAGACAGGGGCAGGGAGACCCAGTACTTC. The chain carries TRBV11-2 and TRBJ2-5, with 8 bases lining up with TRBD1. This CDR3 spans 14 amino acids. V trimming: 5 bases; J trimming: 5 bases; junction bases outside the gene matches: 7. The germline V gene has CDR1 SGHAT and CDR2 FQNNGV.

The CDR3 DNA reads as TGTGCCAGCAGTTCGGGCGGGACCTCCTCTGGAAACACCATATATTTT. Amino acids: CASSSGGTSSGNTIYF. V is TRBV28 and J is TRBJ1-3; maybe TRBD1 (5 bases). The CDR3 runs to 16 residues. Germline V gene lookup returns CDR1 MDHEN and CDR2 SYDVKM. Trimming took off 4 bases at V and 0 bases at J, with 13 bases between the two ends.

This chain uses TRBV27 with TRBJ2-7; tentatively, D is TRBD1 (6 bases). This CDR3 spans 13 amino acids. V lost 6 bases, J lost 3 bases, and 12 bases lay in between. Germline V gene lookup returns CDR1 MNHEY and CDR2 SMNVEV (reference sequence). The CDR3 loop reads CASRVGGGYEQYF. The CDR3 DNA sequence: TGTGCCAGCAGAGTAGGGGGTGGCTACGAGCAGTACTTC.

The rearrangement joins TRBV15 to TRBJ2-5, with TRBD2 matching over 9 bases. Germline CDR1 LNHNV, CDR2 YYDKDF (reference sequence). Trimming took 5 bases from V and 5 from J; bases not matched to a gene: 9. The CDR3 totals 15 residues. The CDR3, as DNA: TGTGCCACCAGCCCCCTAGGGGCGGGGGGGGAGACCCAGTACTTC. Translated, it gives CATSPLGAGGETQYF. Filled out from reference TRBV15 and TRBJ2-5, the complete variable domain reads DAMVIQNPRYQVTQFGKPVTLSCSQTLNHNVMYWYQQKSSQAPKLLFHYYDKDFNNEADTPDNFQSRRPNTSFCFLDIRSPGLGDTAMYLCATSPLGAGGETQYFGPGTRLLVL.

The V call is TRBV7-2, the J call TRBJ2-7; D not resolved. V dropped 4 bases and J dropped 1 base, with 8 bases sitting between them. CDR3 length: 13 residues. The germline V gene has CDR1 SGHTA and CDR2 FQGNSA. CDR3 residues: CASSSTRSYEQYF. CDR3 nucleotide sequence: TGTGCCAGCAGCTCCACCCGGTCCTACGAGCAGTACTTC.

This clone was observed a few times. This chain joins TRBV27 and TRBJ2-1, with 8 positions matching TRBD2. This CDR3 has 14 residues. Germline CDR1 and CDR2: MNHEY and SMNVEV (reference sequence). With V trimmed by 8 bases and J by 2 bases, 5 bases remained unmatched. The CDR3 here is CASSAGVTYNEQFF. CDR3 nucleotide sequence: TGTGCCAGCTCAGCGGGAGTAACCTACAATGAGCAGTTCTTC.

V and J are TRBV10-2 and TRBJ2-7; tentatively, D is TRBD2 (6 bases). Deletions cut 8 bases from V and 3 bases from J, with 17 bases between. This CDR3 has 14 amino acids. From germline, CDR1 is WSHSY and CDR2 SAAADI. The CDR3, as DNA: TGCGCCAGCTTCCCCCGCGGGAATAGCTACGAGCAGTACTTC. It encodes CASFPRGNSYEQYF.

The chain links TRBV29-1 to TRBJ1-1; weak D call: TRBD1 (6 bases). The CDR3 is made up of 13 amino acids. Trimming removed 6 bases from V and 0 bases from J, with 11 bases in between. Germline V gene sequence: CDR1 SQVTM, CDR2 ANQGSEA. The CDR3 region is CSVTGHLNTEAFF. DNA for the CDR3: TGCAGCGTCACGGGACACCTGAACACTGAAGCTTTCTTT.

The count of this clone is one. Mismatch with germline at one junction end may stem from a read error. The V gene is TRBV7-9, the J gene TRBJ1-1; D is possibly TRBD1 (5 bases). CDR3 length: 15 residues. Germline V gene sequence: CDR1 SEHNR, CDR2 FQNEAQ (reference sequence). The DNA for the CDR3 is TGTTCCAGCAGCTCCTGGACACCCGTCGACACTGAAGCTTTCTTT. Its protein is CSSSSWTPVDTEAFF.

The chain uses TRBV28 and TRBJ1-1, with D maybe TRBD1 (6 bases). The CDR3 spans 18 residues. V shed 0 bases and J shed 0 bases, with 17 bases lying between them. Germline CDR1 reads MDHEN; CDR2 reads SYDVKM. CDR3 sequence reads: CASSLWGGRGGLNTEAFF. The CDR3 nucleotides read TGTGCCAGCAGTTTATGGGGGGGGCGCGGGGGATTGAACACTGAAGCTTTCTTT. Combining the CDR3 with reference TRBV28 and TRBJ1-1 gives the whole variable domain DVKVTQSSRYLVKRTGEKVFLECVQDMDHENMFWYRQDPGLGLRLIYFSYDVKMKEKGDIPEGYSVSREKKERFSLILESASTNQTSMYLCASSLWGGRGGLNTEAFFGQGTRLTVV.

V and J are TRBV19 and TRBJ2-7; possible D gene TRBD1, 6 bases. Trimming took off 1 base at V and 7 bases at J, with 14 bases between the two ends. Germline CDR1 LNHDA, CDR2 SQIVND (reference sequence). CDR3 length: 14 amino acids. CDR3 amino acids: CASSIAPGQQEQYF. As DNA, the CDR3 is TGTGCCAGTAGTATAGCACCGGGACAACAAGAGCAGTACTTC.

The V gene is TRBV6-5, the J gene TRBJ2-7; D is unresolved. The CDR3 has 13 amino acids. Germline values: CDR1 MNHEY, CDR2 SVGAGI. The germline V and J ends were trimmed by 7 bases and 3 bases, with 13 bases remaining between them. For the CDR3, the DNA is TGTGCCAGCACGAGACACCCGATCTACGAGCAGTACTTC. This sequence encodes CASTRHPIYEQYF.

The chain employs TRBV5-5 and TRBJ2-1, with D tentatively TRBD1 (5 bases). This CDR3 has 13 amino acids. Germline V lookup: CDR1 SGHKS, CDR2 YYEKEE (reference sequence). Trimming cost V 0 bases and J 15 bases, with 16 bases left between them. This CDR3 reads CASSLEDTALPFF. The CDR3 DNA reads TGTGCCAGCAGCTTGGAGGACACTGCTTTGCCGTTCTTC.